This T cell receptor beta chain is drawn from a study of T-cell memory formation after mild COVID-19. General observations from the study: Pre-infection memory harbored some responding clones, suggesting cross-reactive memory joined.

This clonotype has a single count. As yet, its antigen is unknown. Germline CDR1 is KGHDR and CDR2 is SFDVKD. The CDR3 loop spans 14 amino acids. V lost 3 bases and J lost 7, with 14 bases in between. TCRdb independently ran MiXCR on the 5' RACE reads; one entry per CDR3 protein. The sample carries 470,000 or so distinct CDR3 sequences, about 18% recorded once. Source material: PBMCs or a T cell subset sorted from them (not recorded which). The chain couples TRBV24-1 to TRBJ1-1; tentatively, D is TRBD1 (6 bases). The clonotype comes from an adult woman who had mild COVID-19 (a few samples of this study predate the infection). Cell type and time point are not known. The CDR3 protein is CATSDRDAGDEAFF. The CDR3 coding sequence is TGTGCCACCAGTGATCGGGACGCAGGGGATGAAGCTTTCTTT.